These T cell receptor beta chains were read from a single sample in a study of T cell repertoires in cytomegalovirus infection. These receptors' antigens are unknown. One entry per CDR3 protein, called by TCRdb with MiXCR from the reads. The sample has around 800,000 distinct CDR3 sequences; around a third are singletons. The source was cultured CD8+ T cells from PBMCs, collected from culture after CMV antigen stimulation. The receptors were gathered from a human donor in good health (CMV status not recorded). Some clones in this sample may be carry-over from other donors' samples. Each CDR3 is given with its conserved first and last residue. Each record gives: clone size, V gene, J gene, D gene, CDR3 DNA, CDR3 protein. A D gene is named only where the DNA matches it firmly. The listing skips clone size in some rows; elsewhere it reads once, few, many or a size class.

clone size: many; V gene: TRBV7-9; J gene: TRBJ1-2; D gene: -; CDR3 DNA: TGTGCCAGCAGCTCAGAAAAAAGAATCTATGGCTACACCTTC; CDR3 protein: CASSSEKRIYGYTF
clone size: -; V gene: TRBV7-9; J gene: TRBJ1-2; D gene: -; CDR3 DNA: TGTGCCAGCAGCTCGAGCGGGGGGGGGCTTAACTATGGCTACACCTTC; CDR3 protein: CASSSSGGGLNYGYTF
clone size: -; V gene: TRBV12-3/TRBV12-4; J gene: TRBJ2-3; D gene: TRBD1; CDR3 DNA: TGTGCCAGCAGGAGACAGGGAGTGCCAGATACGCAGTATTTT; CDR3 protein: CASRRQGVPDTQYF
clone size: -; V gene: TRBV7-9; J gene: TRBJ1-1; D gene: -; CDR3 DNA: TGTGCCAGCAGCTTAGTAGCGGCCGCGGGCGGTGGGAACACTGAAGCTTTCTTT; CDR3 protein: CASSLVAAAGGGNTEAFF
clone size: many; V gene: TRBV7-2; J gene: TRBJ2-1; D gene: TRBD2; CDR3 DNA: TGTGCCAGCAACCCGCGGGGGGTCCTCTTGAGCTCCTACAATGAGCAGTTCTTC; CDR3 protein: CASNPRGVLLSSYNEQFF
clone size: few; V gene: TRBV12-3/TRBV12-4; J gene: TRBJ1-6; D gene: -; CDR3 DNA: TGTGCCAGCACTCCCGCACTTATCTTTTCACCCCTCCACTTT; CDR3 protein: CASTPALIFSPLHF
clone size: few; V gene: TRBV7-8; J gene: TRBJ2-7; D gene: -; CDR3 DNA: TGTGCCAGCAGCCCCCCAGGATACTACGAGCAGTACTTC; CDR3 protein: CASSPPGYYEQYF
clone size: few; V gene: TRBV27; J gene: TRBJ2-7; D gene: TRBD1; CDR3 DNA: TGTGCCAGCAGTTTAAGAGCACAGGGGTTCGACGAGCAGTACTTC; CDR3 protein: CASSLRAQGFDEQYF
clone size: -; V gene: TRBV20-1; J gene: TRBJ2-3; D gene: -; CDR3 DNA: TGCAGTGCTAGAGATAATCCCTCCGAACGGTTAATCACAGATACGCAGTATTTT; CDR3 protein: CSARDNPSERLITDTQYF
clone size: -; V gene: TRBV28; J gene: TRBJ1-5; D gene: -; CDR3 DNA: TGTGCCAGCAGCCCCGGACAGTTAATGGATCAGCCCCAGCATTTT; CDR3 protein: CASSPGQLMDQPQHF
clone size: few; V gene: TRBV7-6; J gene: TRBJ2-4; D gene: -; CDR3 DNA: TGTGCCAGCAGCCCGCCCGGGGGTGACATTCAGTACTTC; CDR3 protein: CASSPPGGDIQYF
clone size: few; V gene: TRBV7-6; J gene: TRBJ2-1; D gene: TRBD2; CDR3 DNA: TGTGCCAGCAGCTACCTTAGCGGGGGGGCGAGGGGTGAGCAGTTCTTC; CDR3 protein: CASSYLSGGARGEQFF
clone size: few; V gene: TRBV27; J gene: TRBJ1-1; D gene: -; CDR3 DNA: TGTGCCAGCAGTTCAAATCCGGGACTAATCACTGAAGCTTTCTTT; CDR3 protein: CASSSNPGLITEAFF
clone size: -; V gene: TRBV7-9; J gene: TRBJ1-4; D gene: TRBD1; CDR3 DNA: TGTGCCAGCAGCCCACCGGGACAGGGAGTCGAAAAACTGTTTTTT; CDR3 protein: CASSPPGQGVEKLFF
clone size: many; V gene: TRBV7-6; J gene: TRBJ2-1; D gene: -; CDR3 DNA: TGTGCCAGCAGCAAATATGACACTAACATGGCTGAGCAGTTCTTC; CDR3 protein: CASSKYDTNMAEQFF
clone size: -; V gene: TRBV29-1; J gene: TRBJ1-2; D gene: TRBD1; CDR3 DNA: TGCAGCGTTGAAGTCAGGACAGGGCGGTATGGCTACACCTTC; CDR3 protein: CSVEVRTGRYGYTF
clone size: many; V gene: TRBV13; J gene: TRBJ1-3; D gene: TRBD1; CDR3 DNA: TGTGCCAGCAGCTTCGGGACAGCACCCTCTGGAAACACCATATATTTT; CDR3 protein: CASSFGTAPSGNTIYF
clone size: many; V gene: TRBV7-2; J gene: TRBJ2-1; D gene: TRBD2; CDR3 DNA: TGTGCCAGCAGCTTCAATGGTTTCGGGGGGGGGCTCTACAATGAGCAGTTCTTC; CDR3 protein: CASSFNGFGGGLYNEQFF
clone size: -; V gene: TRBV12-5; J gene: TRBJ2-1; D gene: -; CDR3 DNA: TGTGCTAGTGGTCCAGAGCAGTTCTTC; CDR3 protein: CASGPEQFF
clone size: few; V gene: TRBV28; J gene: TRBJ2-1; D gene: TRBD2; CDR3 DNA: TGTGCCAGCAGTTTAACTCCTAGCGGGGGCTACAATGAGCAGTTCTTC; CDR3 protein: CASSLTPSGGYNEQFF
clone size: -; V gene: TRBV6-1; J gene: TRBJ1-5; D gene: -; CDR3 DNA: TGTGCCAGCAGTGCTTCTCTCAGGCTGGCCAATCCGCCCCAGCATTTT; CDR3 protein: CASSASLRLANPPQHF
clone size: many; V gene: TRBV12-3/TRBV12-4; J gene: TRBJ1-4; D gene: -; CDR3 DNA: TGTGCCAGCAGTTTTGTTGTGTATCAGACTAATGAAAAACTGTTTTTT; CDR3 protein: CASSFVVYQTNEKLFF
clone size: many; V gene: TRBV7-2; J gene: TRBJ1-5; D gene: -; CDR3 DNA: TGTGCCAGCAGCCCAACCCGGCGGGGTAGCAATCAGCCCCAGCATTTT; CDR3 protein: CASSPTRRGSNQPQHF
clone size: many; V gene: TRBV7-9; J gene: TRBJ2-5; D gene: -; CDR3 DNA: TGTGCCAGCAGCGCCAGGGGAGGGAAAGAGACCCAGTACTTC; CDR3 protein: CASSARGGKETQYF
clone size: -; V gene: TRBV15; J gene: TRBJ2-7; D gene: -; CDR3 DNA: TGTGCCACCAGCACCCCGGGGATCTCCTACGAGCAGTACTTC; CDR3 protein: CATSTPGISYEQYF
clone size: -; V gene: TRBV7-4; J gene: TRBJ1-1; D gene: -; CDR3 DNA: TGTGCCAGCAGCTCTTTTGCCGGCACTCTCGGGAACACTGAAGCTTTCTTT; CDR3 protein: CASSSFAGTLGNTEAFF
clone size: few; V gene: TRBV19; J gene: TRBJ1-2; D gene: -; CDR3 DNA: TGTGCCAGTAGTATCGTCTACAGGGATGGCTACACCTTC; CDR3 protein: CASSIVYRDGYTF
clone size: -; V gene: TRBV12-3/TRBV12-4; J gene: TRBJ2-1; D gene: -; CDR3 DNA: TGTGCCAGCAGGCCCGAGACTGCGGTCTACAATGAGCAGTTCTTC; CDR3 protein: CASRPETAVYNEQFF
clone size: once; V gene: TRBV7-3; J gene: TRBJ2-1; D gene: TRBD2; CDR3 DNA: TGTGCCAGCAGCTTAAAAGCCTGGGTCACAGGCGGGGGAAGCTCCTACAATGAGCAGTTCTTC; CDR3 protein: CASSLKAWVTGGGSSYNEQFF
clone size: few; V gene: TRBV19; J gene: TRBJ2-5; D gene: -; CDR3 DNA: TGTGCCAGTAGTACAAGCGGGCTCCAAGAGACCCAGTACTTC; CDR3 protein: CASSTSGLQETQYF
clone size: -; V gene: TRBV2; J gene: TRBJ2-3; D gene: -; CDR3 DNA: TGTGCCAGCAGTGAACTTCAGCGGGCATGGGATACGCAGTATTTT; CDR3 protein: CASSELQRAWDTQYF
clone size: once; V gene: TRBV7-9; J gene: TRBJ2-7; D gene: -; CDR3 DNA: TGTGCCAGCAGCTTAGGGGGGAAGCAGTACTTC; CDR3 protein: CASSLGGKQYF
clone size: few; V gene: TRBV28; J gene: TRBJ2-1; D gene: TRBD2; CDR3 DNA: TGTGCCAGCAGTTTCTTACTAGCGGATGAGCAGTTCTTC; CDR3 protein: CASSFLLADEQFF
clone size: -; V gene: TRBV12-5; J gene: TRBJ2-5; D gene: TRBD1; CDR3 DNA: TGTGCTAGTGGATACTACAGGGGAATTCAAGAGACCCAGTACTTC; CDR3 protein: CASGYYRGIQETQYF
clone size: few; V gene: TRBV29-1; J gene: TRBJ2-3; D gene: TRBD2; CDR3 DNA: TGCAGCGTTGAGGGGACTAGCGGGAGCACAGATACGCAGTATTTT; CDR3 protein: CSVEGTSGSTDTQYF
clone size: -; V gene: TRBV25-1; J gene: TRBJ1-2; D gene: -; CDR3 DNA: TGTGCCAGCAGTGATGAGGGGAGTATTTCTTATGGCTACACCTTC; CDR3 protein: CASSDEGSISYGYTF
clone size: -; V gene: TRBV28; J gene: TRBJ2-5; D gene: -; CDR3 DNA: TGTGCCAGCAGCCTGACAGCACCCCAAGAGACCCAGTACTTC; CDR3 protein: CASSLTAPQETQYF
clone size: few; V gene: TRBV7-9; J gene: TRBJ2-2; D gene: -; CDR3 DNA: TGTGCCAGCAGCTCCACGGTGGCGGTGACCGGGGAGCTGTTTTTT; CDR3 protein: CASSSTVAVTGELFF
clone size: few; V gene: TRBV5-4; J gene: TRBJ1-2; D gene: TRBD1; CDR3 DNA: TGTGCCGAGTATAGGACAGGAGAAAACTATGGCTACACCTTC; CDR3 protein: CAEYRTGENYGYTF
clone size: -; V gene: TRBV27; J gene: TRBJ2-7; D gene: -; CDR3 DNA: TGTGCCAGCGCAGGGAGCTCCTACGAGCAGTACTTC; CDR3 protein: CASAGSSYEQYF
clone size: -; V gene: TRBV6-4; J gene: TRBJ1-6; D gene: -; CDR3 DNA: TGTGCCAGCAGAGGCATGGGATATAATTCACCCCTCCACTTT; CDR3 protein: CASRGMGYNSPLHF
clone size: few; V gene: TRBV9; J gene: TRBJ1-4; D gene: -; CDR3 DNA: TGTGCCAGCAGCGTAGCCCTGACGTTGTCTACTAATGAAAAACTGTTTTTT; CDR3 protein: CASSVALTLSTNEKLFF
clone size: -; V gene: TRBV6-1; J gene: TRBJ1-2; D gene: -; CDR3 DNA: TGTGCCAGCAGTGGCTGGGGACCTCCTAACTATGGCTACACCTTC; CDR3 protein: CASSGWGPPNYGYTF
clone size: -; V gene: TRBV5-1; J gene: TRBJ1-2; D gene: -; CDR3 DNA: TGCGCCAGCAGCTTGGCAGGTCTCACCTTC; CDR3 protein: CASSLAGLTF
clone size: -; V gene: TRBV2; J gene: TRBJ1-1; D gene: TRBD1; CDR3 DNA: TGTGCCAGCACTCTGGGACAGAAGAGACCTTCGGTAGGCACTGAAGCTTTCTTT; CDR3 protein: CASTLGQKRPSVGTEAFF
clone size: few; V gene: TRBV4-1; J gene: TRBJ2-5; D gene: -; CDR3 DNA: TGCGCCAGCAGCCAACCTCTGGGGGCGGAAGAGACCCAGTACTTC; CDR3 protein: CASSQPLGAEETQYF
clone size: -; V gene: TRBV4-1; J gene: TRBJ2-1; D gene: TRBD2; CDR3 DNA: TGCGCCAGCAGCCATGACTCTAGCGGGGGGTTAAATGAGCAGTTCTTC; CDR3 protein: CASSHDSSGGLNEQFF